The present T cell receptor beta chain was sequenced within a study of blood T cell repertoires in COVID-19 (dated by TCRdb to 2020 to 2022). For context, the study as a whole: Collaborator samples came from the United States, Italy and Spain and covered acute and convalescent phases of COVID-19. The prospective study material was composed of cDNA or gDNA derived from T cells, B-cell-depleted T cells, or PBMCs. Deeply sampled blood TCRbeta repertoires from subjects exposed to, actively infected with, or recovered from COVID-19 were included in the dataset. A freely available public database, intended as a resource for researchers studying the immune response to SARS-CoV-2, is where the repertoires were released. The samples were drawn from the first 160 participants of the ongoing ImmuneRACE study and from 950 to 1,500 subjects provided by 6 global collaborators. A de-identified subject ID, COVID-19 status, age in years and sex were almost always included in the sample metadata. Where available, HLA class I and class II types were taken from metadata supplied by the sample provider and were not determined by assay-based typing. General study outcomes and caveats: The amount of clinical and demographic metadata varied by source and participant and was provided uncurated.

The CDR3, from cysteine to phenylalanine, totals 14 residues. Of all the DNA, just the CDR3 is kept, 42 bases in frame from base 1. Looking up the germline V gene yields CDR1 MNHNS and CDR2 SASEGT. V has 0 bases trimmed and J has 7 bases trimmed; junction bases matching no gene number 3. Turning to this clone: Its antigen has not been determined. No much larger clone is present one base from it, and per-base qualities are unavailable.

The collaborating institutions used their own protocols to collect whole blood in K2EDTA tubes. For TCRbeta analysis, collaborators shipped samples as frozen whole blood, isolated PBMCs, or DNA extracted from either of those sample types. The immunoSEQ Assay, a bias-controlled multiplex PCR, was used to amplify TCRbeta CDR3 regions from genomic DNA. The study's own analysis went as follows. Nucleated cell counts per sample were estimated from amplification of reference gene primers within the assay. To quantify the absolute abundance of each unique TCRbeta CDR3 rearrangement, sequence reads were collapsed and filtered. For each sample, productive Simpson clonality was calculated by taking the square root of Simpson's diversity index across productive rearrangements. TCRdb obtained this table from immuneACCESS and retained in-frame rearrangements with V and J assigned. These tables miss some clones; where compared with another copy, unresolved V genes account for less than half of the shortfall, and the remainder is unexplained. That table is the source of V, J and clone size, and D and trimming were worked out from the DNA. In this sample the table shows about 230,000 clones, 81% of which occur a single time. Together, the top ten hold 7.5% to 9% of the sample.

The sequence is built from TRBV6-1 and TRBJ1-5, with TRBD1 identical over 7 junction bases. The specimen was peripheral blood. The receptor comes from a woman older than 75 with acute or convalescent COVID-19. The DNA reads TGTGCCAGCAGTGAAGCAGGGGGCGGCCAGCCCCAGCATTTT. Its protein is CASSEAGGGQPQHF.